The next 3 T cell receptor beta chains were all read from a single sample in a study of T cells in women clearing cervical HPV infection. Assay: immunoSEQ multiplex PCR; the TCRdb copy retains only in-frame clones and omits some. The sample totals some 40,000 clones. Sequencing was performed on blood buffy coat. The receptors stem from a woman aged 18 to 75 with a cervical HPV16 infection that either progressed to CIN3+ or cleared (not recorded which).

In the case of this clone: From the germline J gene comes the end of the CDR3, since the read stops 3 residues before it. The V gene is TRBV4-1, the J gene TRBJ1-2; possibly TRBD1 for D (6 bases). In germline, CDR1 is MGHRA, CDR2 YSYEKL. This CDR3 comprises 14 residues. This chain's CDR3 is CASSQVYQGIGYTF. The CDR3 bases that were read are TGCGCCAGCAGCCAAGTGTATCAGGGGATAGGC.

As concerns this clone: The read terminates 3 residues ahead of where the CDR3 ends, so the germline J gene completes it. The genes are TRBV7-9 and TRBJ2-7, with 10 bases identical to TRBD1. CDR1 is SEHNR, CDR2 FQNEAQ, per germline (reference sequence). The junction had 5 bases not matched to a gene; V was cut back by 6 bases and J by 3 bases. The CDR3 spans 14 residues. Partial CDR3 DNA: TGTGCCAGCAGGCGGGACAGGGGCCGCTACGAG. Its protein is CASRRDRGRYE. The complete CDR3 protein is CASRRDRGRYEQYF.

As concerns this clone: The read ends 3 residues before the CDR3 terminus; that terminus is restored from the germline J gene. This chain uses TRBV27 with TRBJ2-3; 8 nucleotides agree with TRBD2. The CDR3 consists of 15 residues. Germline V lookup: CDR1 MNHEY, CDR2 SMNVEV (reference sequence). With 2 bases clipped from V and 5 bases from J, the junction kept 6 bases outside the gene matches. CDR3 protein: CASSLGGLAGDTQYF. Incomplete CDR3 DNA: TGTGCCAGCAGTTTAGGGGGTCTAGCGGGAGATACG.